These 17 T cell receptor beta chains came from one sample sequenced in a study of cytomegalovirus exposure and HLA in healthy donors. Researchers ran the PCR with 60 Vbeta and 13 Jbeta primers. Method: immunoSEQ multiplex PCR; TCRdb's copy keeps in-frame clones and lacks some. The sample data list tens of thousands of clones. Material for sequencing was PBMCs. Source of these receptors: a female donor in good health and CMV-seropositive.

The chain uses TRBV7-3 and TRBJ2-3; TRBD1 aligns across 10 bases. CDR3 length: 16 residues. CDR1 and CDR2 from the germline V gene are SGHTA and FQGTGA. V lost 4 bases and J lost 3; bases outside the gene matches: 7. The CDR3: CASSSWDRGLTDTQYF. In DNA, the CDR3 is TGTGCCAGCAGCTCCTGGGACAGGGGATTGACAGATACGCAGTATTTT.

J is TRBJ2-6 and V is TRBV27, with D hard to call. Per germline, CDR1 MNHEY and CDR2 SMNVEV (reference sequence). Trimming stripped 2 bases from V and 3 bases from J, with 8 bases between. This CDR3 is 15 amino acids long. The CDR3 loop is CASSLVTFGANVLTF. CDR3 nucleotide sequence: TGTGCCAGCAGTTTAGTGACTTTTGGGGCCAACGTCCTGACTTTC.

Of note for this clone: This sample also contains other DNA sequences that code for the same CDR3. This chain connects TRBV4-1 to TRBJ1-5; no reliable D call. The germline V gene encodes CDR1 MGHRA and CDR2 YSYEKL. V shed 3 bases and J shed 0 bases, with 9 bases lying between them. The CDR3 is made up of 15 amino acids. CDR3 nucleotides: TGCGCCAGCAGCCATTCAGGCAATAGCAATCAGCCCCAGCATTTT. Translating it yields CASSHSGNSNQPQHF.

The chain recombines TRBV7-9 with TRBJ1-1; D unclear. The CDR3 runs 13 residues. The germline V gene encodes CDR1 SEHNR and CDR2 FQNEAQ (reference sequence). The V end was cut by 6 bases, the J end by 1 base, with 9 bases between. The CDR3 loop is CASSSRENTEAFF. The CDR3 nucleotides read TGTGCCAGCAGTTCGAGGGAGAACACTGAAGCTTTCTTT.

This rearrangement joins TRBV7-9 to TRBJ1-6; 8 bases are a match to TRBD1. V lost 5 bases to trimming and J lost 8 bases; unmatched junction nucleotides: 5. Germline values: CDR1 SEHNR, CDR2 FQNEAQ (reference sequence). The CDR3 length is 14 residues. The CDR3 loop is CASSPGTGYSPLHF. CDR3 in DNA: TGTGCCAGCAGCCCAGGGACAGGTTATTCACCCCTCCACTTT.

The V gene is TRBV19, the J gene TRBJ1-1, with no clear D. CDR3 length: 13 amino acids. V was shortened by 6 bases and J by 2 bases, with 10 bases between the two germline ends. Germline V gene data show CDR1 as LNHDA and CDR2 as SQIVND (reference sequence). CDR3 nucleotide sequence: TGTGCCAGTAGAAGCGACGCAAACACTGAAGCTTTCTTT. As protein: CASRSDANTEAFF.

The J gene is TRBJ2-7, the V gene TRBV7-9, with 9 bases that match TRBD1. Losses at the gene ends were 5 bases for V and 2 bases for J; bases not matched to a gene: 7. CDR3 length: 15 amino acids. Per germline, CDR1 SEHNR and CDR2 FQNEAQ (reference sequence). The CDR3, as DNA: TGTGCCAGCAGCGGAGGGGGGGACAGGGCCTACGAGCAGTACTTC. Protein sequence: CASSGGGDRAYEQYF.

Worth noting for this clone: One junction end disagrees with the germline gene, perhaps due to a read error. This rearrangement joins TRBV6-5 to TRBJ1-1; D is undetermined. The CDR3 contains 15 residues. The germline V gene has CDR1 MNHEY and CDR2 SVGAGI. The CDR3 here is CASSYSSRMNTEDFF. The CDR3 DNA reads TGTGCCAGCAGTTACTCTTCGCGGATGAACACTGAAGATTTCTTT.

The V call is TRBV7-9, the J call TRBJ1-2; 7 positions agree with TRBD1. The CDR3 runs 14 residues. The ends lost 7 bases at V and 2 bases at J; junction bases unmatched: 7. Germline values: CDR1 SEHNR, CDR2 FQNEAQ (reference sequence). CDR3 DNA: TGTGCCAGCAACTCAAAACAGGGGAACTATGGCTACACCTTC. Protein product: CASNSKQGNYGYTF.

V is TRBV18 and J is TRBJ2-7, with D possibly TRBD1 on 5 matching bases. V was shortened by 0 bases and J by 5 bases, with 11 bases between the two germline ends. CDR3 length: 14 residues. CDR1 and CDR2 from the germline V gene are KGHSH and LQKENI. CDR3 region: CASSPPGDRDEQYF. The CDR3 DNA sequence: TGTGCCAGCTCACCACCAGGGGATAGGGACGAGCAGTACTTC.

The CDR3 loop reads CASSLGLANNEQFF. The CDR3 region has the DNA TGTGCCAGCAGCTTGGGACTAGCGAACAATGAGCAGTTCTTC. The chain couples TRBV5-8 to TRBJ2-1, with 8 bases fitting TRBD2. This CDR3 has 14 residues. The ends lost 0 bases at V and 5 bases at J; junction bases unmatched: 1. Germline V gene data show CDR1 as SGHTS and CDR2 as YDEGEE.

This CDR3 reads CASRFRDTDTQYF. The CDR3, as DNA: TGTGCCAGCAGGTTTCGGGACACAGATACGCAGTATTTT. The J gene is TRBJ2-3, the V gene TRBV11-1; TRBD2 might be the D (5 bases). V was clipped by 6 bases and J by 2 bases, with 9 bases between them. The CDR3 totals 13 residues. CDR1 and CDR2 from the germline V gene are SGHAT and FQDESV (reference sequence).

This sequence joins TRBV5-1 and TRBJ2-7, with 10 bases fitting TRBD2. This CDR3 has 15 residues. The V gene end was trimmed by 0 bases and the J gene end by 5 bases; junction bases not matched to a gene: 5. Germline CDR1 and CDR2: SGHRS and YFSETQ. For the CDR3, the DNA is TGCGCCAGCAGCTTGGTTGCTAGCGGGGGCCACGAGCAGTACTTC. Encoded protein: CASSLVASGGHEQYF.

The chain uses TRBV18 and TRBJ2-1; 7 bases are shared with TRBD1. The CDR3 loop spans 14 amino acids. The V gene's germline CDR1 is KGHSH and CDR2 LQKENI. V was pared by 5 bases and J by 6 bases, with 7 bases of the junction left unmatched. Written as DNA, the CDR3 is TGTGCCAGCTCATCAGGGGGTGGCATCAATGAGCAGTTCTTC. Amino acid sequence: CASSSGGGINEQFF.

The chain couples TRBV18 to TRBJ2-3; D gene ambiguous. The CDR3 spans 15 residues. Trimming left V 0 bases short and J 6 bases short, with 13 bases between. CDR1 and CDR2 (germline): KGHSH, LQKENI. The CDR3 bases are TGTGCCAGCTCACCACCGAAGCCAAATCGGGATACGCAGTATTTT. Translation: CASSPPKPNRDTQYF. Filled out from reference TRBV18 and TRBJ2-3, the complete variable domain reads NAGVMQNPRHLVRRRGQEARLRCSPMKGHSHVYWYRQLPEEGLKFMVYLQKENIIDESGMPKERFSAEFPKEGPSILRIQQVVRGDSAAYFCASSPPKPNRDTQYFGPGTRLTVL.

The chain employs TRBV7-9 and TRBJ1-2, with 7 bases that match TRBD1. V gave up 5 bases and J gave up 3 bases; unmatched junction bases: 3. The CDR3 runs to 13 residues. From germline, CDR1 is SEHNR and CDR2 FQNEAQ (reference sequence). The chain's CDR3 is CASSRTGDYGYTF. CDR3 DNA sequence: TGTGCCAGCAGCCGGACAGGAGACTATGGCTACACCTTC. Looking up the rest from reference TRBV7-9 and TRBJ1-2 gives the full variable domain: DTGVSQNPRHKITKRGQNVTFRCDPISEHNRLYWYRQTLGQGPEFLTYFQNEAQLEKSRLLSDRFSAERPKGSFSTLEIQRTEQGDSAMYLCASSRTGDYGYTFGSGTRLTVV.

This sequence joins TRBV10-1 and TRBJ2-7; D is perhaps TRBD2 (5 bases). The germline gives CDR1 WNHNN, CDR2 SYGVQD (reference sequence). CDR3 length: 14 residues. Trimming removed 6 bases at V and 4 bases at J, with 16 bases between. The CDR3 loop is CASREDRSRYEQYF. CDR3 in DNA: TGCGCCAGCAGGGAGGACCGGAGCCGGTACGAGCAGTACTTC.